Below are 18 T cell receptor beta chains sequenced from a single sample in a study of identical twins. TCRdb re-analysed the 5' RACE reads in MiXCR, keeping a single row per CDR3 protein. The table has nearly 900,000 distinct CDR3 sequences, around an eighth seen once; the top ten hold around 1.6%. The data were also submitted as part of a second study, on yellow fever vaccine responses in identical twins.

The sequenced sample was PBMCs. These TCRs come from a young woman in good health.

This chain connects TRBV3-1 to TRBJ2-1, with D possibly being TRBD1 (5 bases). This CDR3 has 16 amino acids. Trimming removed 0 bases at V and 4 bases at J, with 13 bases between. The germline CDR1 and CDR2 sequences are LGHDT and YNNKEL (reference sequence). CDR3 sequence reads: CASSQDVTAPYNEQFF. CDR3 in DNA: TGTGCCAGCAGCCAAGACGTGACAGCGCCTTACAATGAGCAGTTCTTC.

The V and J genes are TRBV20-1 and TRBJ2-1; no reliable D call. Germline values: CDR1 DFQATT, CDR2 SNEGSKA (reference sequence). V was pared by 4 bases and J by 4 bases, with 17 bases between. The CDR3 covers 15 residues. The CDR3 here is CSATPFTDGYNEQFF. The CDR3 bases are TGCAGTGCTACCCCTTTCACAGACGGATACAATGAGCAGTTCTTC.

This clonotype appeared a few times. The genes are TRBV20-1 and TRBJ1-2; D is ambiguous. This CDR3 contains 12 residues. CDR1 is DFQATT, CDR2 SNEGSKA, per germline (reference sequence). V lost 5 bases and J lost 2, with 9 bases in between. DNA for the CDR3: TGCAGTGCTCCCAGGCAAAACTATGGCTACACCTTC. This gives the protein CSAPRQNYGYTF.

In this sample, this clonotype turned up a few times. The J gene is TRBJ2-2, the V gene TRBV5-1; tentatively, D is TRBD1 (6 bases). The ends were cut back, 4 bases at V and 5 bases at J, with 15 bases in the middle. Germline CDR1 SGHRS, CDR2 YFSETQ. This CDR3 has 15 amino acids. CDR3 sequence reads: CASSIGQLTTGELFF. The CDR3 DNA sequence: TGCGCCAGCAGCATCGGACAGCTAACTACCGGGGAGCTGTTTTTT.

This chain joins TRBV28 and TRBJ2-7, with D perhaps being TRBD1 or TRBD2 (5 bases each). Between the trimmed V and J ends, which lost 3 bases and 5 bases, there was a span of 14 bases. Germline-derived CDR1 and CDR2 are MDHEN and SYDVKM. CDR3 length equals 14 residues. The DNA of the CDR3 is TGTGCCAGCAGTTTCGGGACGGAGGCCCACGAGCAGTACTTC. Protein: CASSFGTEAHEQYF.

V is TRBV19 and J is TRBJ2-3, with TRBD2 matching over 11 bases. The CDR3 consists of 16 residues. V was pared by 8 bases and J by 2 bases, with 9 bases of the junction left unmatched. The germline CDR1 and CDR2 sequences are LNHDA and SQIVND (reference sequence). The CDR3 region is CASGPRTSGHTDTQYF. The CDR3 bases are TGTGCCAGTGGCCCAAGGACTAGCGGGCACACAGATACGCAGTATTTT.

This chain uses TRBV3-1 with TRBJ1-1; 10 positions agree with TRBD1. Trimming cost V 6 bases and J 0 bases; bases outside gene matches: 10. Germline lookup yields CDR1 LGHDT and CDR2 YNNKEL (reference sequence). CDR3 size: 17 residues. The CDR3 DNA reads TGTGCCAGCAGACCCCGGGACAGGGGTTTTCTGAACACTGAAGCTTTCTTT. Translating it yields CASRPRDRGFLNTEAFF.

The chain has TRBV20-1 and TRBJ2-5, with TRBD1 identical over 8 bases. Germline loops: CDR1 DFQATT, CDR2 SNEGSKA (reference sequence). J lost 0 bases, V lost 2 bases, and 2 bases had no gene match. The CDR3 totals 14 residues. The CDR3 protein is CSARQGANQETQYF. The CDR3 coding sequence is TGCAGTGCTAGACAGGGGGCCAACCAAGAGACCCAGTACTTC.

This clonotype occurred a few times. The J gene is TRBJ2-3, the V gene TRBV7-3; D not certain. With 1 base removed from V and 0 bases from J, the gap between germline ends came to 14 bases. CDR3 length: 17 amino acids. Per the germline V gene, CDR1 is SGHTA and CDR2 is FQGTGA. The CDR3 spells CASSLRFEFPSTDTQYF. CDR3 DNA sequence: TGTGCCAGCAGCTTAAGGTTTGAATTCCCTAGCACAGATACGCAGTATTTT.

This clonotype came up a few times. The rearrangement uses TRBV4-1 and TRBJ2-5, with a possible D match to TRBD2 (6 bases). In germline, CDR1 is MGHRA, CDR2 YSYEKL. CDR3 length: 16 residues. Trimming pared 4 bases from V and 5 bases from J, leaving 20 bases between. CDR3 coding DNA: TGCGCCAGCAGCCGGGGGGAGTGGGCTTCCGGGGAGACCCAGTACTTC. Residues: CASSRGEWASGETQYF.

The V call is TRBV10-3, the J call TRBJ2-1; D perhaps matches TRBD2 (5 bases). CDR1 is ENHRY and CDR2 is SYGVKD in the germline V gene. The CDR3 has 14 amino acids. The ends were cut back, 8 bases at V and 5 bases at J, with 16 bases in the middle. CDR3 protein: CAISPWETNNEQFF. Written as DNA, the CDR3 is TGTGCCATCTCCCCTTGGGAGACCAACAATGAGCAGTTCTTC.

This clonotype was recorded a few times. The chain combines TRBV5-1 with TRBJ2-1; 7 bases are a match to TRBD2. The CDR3 consists of 13 residues. Germline-derived CDR1 and CDR2 are SGHRS and YFSETQ. The ends lost 0 bases at V and 10 bases at J; junction bases unmatched: 4. The CDR3 sequence is CASSLVGSGEQFF. The DNA for the CDR3 is TGCGCCAGCAGCTTGGTGGGTAGCGGGGAGCAGTTCTTC.

The chain carries TRBV4-1 and TRBJ1-1; no clear D. The CDR3 contains 18 residues. Germline CDR1 MGHRA, CDR2 YSYEKL. V shed 0 bases and J shed 0 bases, with 17 bases lying between them. CDR3 DNA sequence: TGCGCCAGCAGCCAAGATCTGTCTTTGTGGGGTTTGAACACTGAAGCTTTCTTT. Translated: CASSQDLSLWGLNTEAFF.

This clonotype showed up just a few times. This rearrangement joins TRBV12-3 or TRBV12-4 to TRBJ2-7; 10 bases agree with TRBD1. The CDR3 totals 15 residues. Losses at the gene ends were 3 bases for V and 2 bases for J; bases not matched to a gene: 4. This CDR3 reads CASSLGTGDTYEQYF. The CDR3 DNA reads as TGTGCCAGCAGTTTGGGGACAGGGGATACCTACGAGCAGTACTTC.

This clonotype was seen a few times. The chain has TRBV10-3 and TRBJ2-1; 11 nucleotides agree with TRBD2. V was pared by 6 bases and J by 0 bases, with 13 bases of the junction left unmatched. CDR1 and CDR2 from the germline V gene are ENHRY and SYGVKD. The CDR3 length is 19 residues. CDR3 in amino acids: CAIRGPGTSGIFSYNEQFF. DNA for the CDR3: TGTGCCATCAGGGGGCCTGGGACTAGCGGTATTTTCTCCTACAATGAGCAGTTCTTC.

V and J are TRBV18 and TRBJ2-3, with D perhaps matching TRBD2 (5 bases). Per the germline V gene, CDR1 is KGHSH and CDR2 is LQKENI. Trimming pared 2 bases from V and 0 bases from J, leaving 9 bases between. The CDR3 runs 15 residues. The CDR3, as DNA: TGTGCCAGCTCACCAAGGATAGCGAGCACAGATACGCAGTATTTT. This sequence encodes CASSPRIASTDTQYF.

V gene TRBV20-1 combines with J gene TRBJ1-1, with D possibly matching TRBD1 (5 bases). The CDR3 runs to 15 residues. The V end was cut by 0 bases, the J end by 0 bases, with 11 bases between. CDR1 is DFQATT and CDR2 is SNEGSKA in the germline V gene (reference sequence). The CDR3 sequence: CSAREAGGLNTEAFF. The CDR3 DNA follows: TGCAGTGCTAGAGAGGCGGGGGGTCTGAACACTGAAGCTTTCTTT.

A note on this clonotype: This clone may be a read error of a much larger clone one base away. J is TRBJ2-1 and V is TRBV4-1; 9 nucleotides agree with TRBD1. V lost 3 bases and J lost 4; bases outside the gene matches: 4. Germline values: CDR1 MGHRA, CDR2 YSYEKL. The CDR3 is made up of 15 amino acids. DNA for the CDR3: TGCGCCAGCAGCCAGTACAGGGGGCTGTACAATGAGCAGTTCTTC. Protein sequence: CASSQYRGLYNEQFF.